Presented here are 17 T cell receptor beta chains from one specimen sequenced in a study of vaccination and CD4 T cells after COVID-19 (dated by TCRdb to the early 2020s). Libraries were built with PCR. TCRdb lists the instrument as Illumina iSeq 100. DNA from cultured CD4+ T cells was subjected to TCR sequencing with the Oncomine TCR Beta short-read assay at the Johns Hopkins FTIC core. The public reads were reprocessed in TCRdb via fastp at Q25 and MiXCR, keeping in-frame beta chains. One record per CDR3 amino acid sequence lists the most common genes and DNA. The sample contains 13,000 or so distinct CDR3 sequences, 45% to 55% of them found a single time. Of the sample, over 25% falls within the top ten clones. These TCRs' antigens remain unknown. What this sample's treatment or condition label stands for: approximately 9-day PBMC culture with coronavirus spike peptide pools or control peptides (ViraFEST assay).

Sequenced input: CD4+ T cells from blood, cultured in vitro. The origin of the receptors is a human donor who had recovered from COVID-19.

This clonotype was seen only a few times. The chain has TRBV7-2 and TRBJ2-3; 12 bases are shared with TRBD2. Trimming removed 5 bases from V and 4 bases from J; junction bases left unmatched: 7. The CDR3 totals 16 residues. Germline V gene sequence: CDR1 SGHTA, CDR2 FQGNSA. The CDR3 nucleotides read TGTGCCAGCAGCGCAGCTAGCGGGGGGGGGGCAGATACGCAGTATTTT. Its protein is CASSAASGGGADTQYF.

The chain combines TRBV11-3 with TRBJ2-3; D perhaps matches TRBD2 (5 bases). V dropped 5 bases and J dropped 2 bases, with 20 bases sitting between them. Germline V CDR1 and CDR2: SGHNT, YENEEA. This CDR3 contains 17 residues. Written as DNA, the CDR3 is TGTGCCAGCAGCCTCCGGCGACGTAGCGACTCCACAGATACGCAGTATTTT. This encodes CASSLRRRSDSTDTQYF.

The V and J genes are TRBV20-1 and TRBJ1-1; maybe TRBD1 (6 bases). Trimming left V 4 bases short and J 0 bases short, with 9 bases between. The germline gives CDR1 DFQATT, CDR2 SNEGSKA (reference sequence). The CDR3 contains 13 residues. The CDR3 is CSANGQMNTEAFF. As DNA, the CDR3 is TGCAGTGCTAACGGACAGATGAACACTGAAGCTTTCTTT.

This clonotype was observed a handful of times. This chain links TRBV7-8 with TRBJ1-5; D may be TRBD1 (6 bases). From germline, CDR1 is SGHVS and CDR2 FQNEAQ. Between the trimmed V and J ends, which lost 6 bases and 1 base, there was a span of 22 bases. This CDR3 has 18 amino acids. CDR3 residues: CASSNPQGGLLSNQPQHF. CDR3 coding DNA: TGTGCCAGCAGTAACCCACAGGGTGGTCTTTTAAGCAATCAGCCCCAGCATTTT. The full variable domain, its missing parts supplied by reference TRBV7-8 and TRBJ1-5, is GAGVSQSPRYKVAKRGQDVALRCDPISGHVSLFWYQQALGQGPEFLTYFQNEAQLDKSGLPSDRFFAERPEGSVSTLKIQRTQQEDSAVYLCASSNPQGGLLSNQPQHFGDGTRLSIL.

This clonotype was recorded a few times. The CDR3 DNA follows: TGTGCCAGCAGCCTACTAACCCCGGATACGCAGTATTTT. This encodes CASSLLTPDTQYF. The gene calls are TRBV5-5 and TRBJ2-3; D uncertain. V was trimmed by 4 bases and J by 6 bases, leaving 12 bases between them. CDR1 is SGHKS, CDR2 YYEKEE, per germline (reference sequence). This CDR3 comprises 13 residues.

There are a few counts of this clonotype. Written as DNA, the CDR3 is TGCAGTGCTAGGCCACCGGGACTAGTAAGCGGGGAGCTGTTTTTT. Its protein product is CSARPPGLVSGELFF. The V call is TRBV20-1, the J call TRBJ2-2, with 8 bases identical to TRBD2. The CDR3 extends over 15 amino acids. The germline gives CDR1 DFQATT, CDR2 SNEGSKA (reference sequence). With V trimmed by 3 bases and J by 7 bases, 10 bases remained unmatched.

This rearrangement joins TRBV19 to TRBJ2-1, with 8 positions matching TRBD1. Germline loops: CDR1 LNHDA, CDR2 SQIVND (reference sequence). This CDR3 spans 14 amino acids. Unmatched junction bases numbered 8, after V lost 5 bases and J lost 8 bases. Here the CDR3 DNA reads TGTGCCAGTAGTTCGTGGACAGGGACCGATGAGCAGTTCTTC. Its protein product is CASSSWTGTDEQFF.

V gene TRBV5-4 combines with J gene TRBJ2-5; 9 bases agree with TRBD1. The V gene's germline CDR1 is SGHNT and CDR2 YYREEE (reference sequence). This CDR3 has 16 residues. V lost 0 bases, J lost 2 bases, and 5 bases stayed unmatched. CDR3 DNA: TGTGCCAGCAGCTTGGGGTACAGGGGGCTACAAGAGACCCAGTACTTC. It codes for CASSLGYRGLQETQYF.

The chain couples TRBV20-1 to TRBJ2-1; the match to TRBD1 covers 8 bases. J lost 7 bases, V lost 6 bases, and 14 bases had no gene match. Germline CDR1 reads DFQATT; CDR2 reads SNEGSKA (reference sequence). CDR3 length: 15 amino acids. The CDR3 sequence: CSARARTGLENEQFF. As DNA, the CDR3 is TGCAGTGCACGAGCTAGGACAGGGTTAGAAAATGAGCAGTTCTTC.

This clonotype was recorded once. The rearrangement links TRBV19 to TRBJ1-1, with D perhaps TRBD1 (5 bases). Germline V gives CDR1 LNHDA, CDR2 SQIVND (reference sequence). This CDR3 has 14 residues. The V end lost 7 bases, the J end lost 2 bases, and 14 bases lay between the germline ends. The chain's CDR3 is CASTAGGINTEAFF. In nucleotides, the CDR3 is TGTGCCAGTACCGCCGGGGGGATTAACACTGAAGCTTTCTTT.

This clonotype was seen a few times. V is TRBV7-8 and J is TRBJ2-7; 7 bases match TRBD1. V was clipped by 2 bases and J by 0 bases; unmatched bases: 10. The germline V gene has CDR1 SGHVS and CDR2 FQNEAQ. The CDR3 loop spans 17 amino acids. The CDR3 bases are TGTGCCAGCAGCTTAAGATTTCCGGGACAGAGCTCCTACGAGCAGTACTTC. This codes for CASSLRFPGQSSYEQYF.

The chain recombines TRBV6-1 with TRBJ1-2, with D possibly being TRBD1 (6 bases). The CDR3 consists of 15 residues. The germline V gene encodes CDR1 MNHNS and CDR2 SASEGT. Deletions cut 1 base from V and 9 bases from J, with 18 bases between. CDR3 nucleotide sequence: TGTGCCAGCAGTGAAGGTGTGGGGCAGGGGTTTAGCTACACCTTC. This gives the protein CASSEGVGQGFSYTF.

The gene calls are TRBV28 and TRBJ1-1; D gene unclear. The CDR3 spans 16 residues. Germline loops: CDR1 MDHEN, CDR2 SYDVKM. V lost 1 base to trimming and J lost 2 bases, with 14 bases between them. The CDR3 nucleotides read TGTGCCAGCAGTTTATTTGCCACTTCAAGAAACACTGAAGCTTTCTTT. Protein product: CASSLFATSRNTEAFF.

J is TRBJ2-3 and V is TRBV7-3, with 10 bases matching TRBD2. This CDR3 contains 14 residues. V dropped 4 bases and J dropped 4; count of bases not matched to a gene: 2. Per germline, CDR1 SGHTA and CDR2 FQGTGA. CDR3 in amino acids: CASSSLAGADTQYF. For the CDR3, the DNA is TGTGCCAGCAGCTCCCTAGCGGGAGCAGATACGCAGTATTTT.

The chain has TRBV14 and TRBJ1-2, with TRBD1 as a possible D gene (6 bases). The ends were cut back, 6 bases at V and 5 bases at J, with 10 bases in the middle. The length of the CDR3 is 12 residues. CDR1 is SGHDN and CDR2 is FVKESK in the germline V gene. DNA of the CDR3: TGTGCCAGCAGGGGGGCGGATTATGGCTACACCTTC. Its protein is CASRGADYGYTF.

As regards this clonotype: A junction end diverges from the germline sequence, so it may reflect a read error. The chain links TRBV6-5 to TRBJ1-2, with D unresolved. The CDR3 covers 13 residues. CDR1 and CDR2 (germline): MNHEY, SVGAGI. The CDR3 protein is CASSYDSVYSYTF. The DNA of the CDR3 is TGTGCCAGCAGTTACGATAGTGTCTATAGCTACACCTTC.

The rearrangement joins TRBV6-1 to TRBJ2-1; 10 nucleotides align to TRBD1. The CDR3 loop spans 16 amino acids. Germline lookup yields CDR1 MNHNS and CDR2 SASEGT. V lost 4 bases and J lost 5; bases outside the gene matches: 8. CDR3 in DNA: TGTGCCAGCAGTGTGACCACCGGGACAGGGGACAATGAGCAGTTCTTC. It translates to CASSVTTGTGDNEQFF.